The T cell receptor beta chain described here comes from a study of T cells expressing NK-cell markers. Study-level results: NKG2C+ dominant clonotype frequencies in about six donors were roughly 1.0-7.5% of CD8+ T cells.

TCRdb re-called the 5' RACE reads; one entry per CDR3 protein, DNA not given. The sample has approximately 380,000 distinct CDR3 sequences. Worth noting for this clonotype: Its antigen is not identified.

Per the germline V gene, CDR1 is KGHSH and CDR2 is LQKENI. The CDR3 length is 13 residues. The receptor comes from a man aged 18 to 69 in good health. This rearrangement joins TRBV18 to TRBJ2-2. The sample consisted of blood T cells: a sorted CD56 or NKG2C T cell subset, CD4+ or CD8+ T cells, or bulk PBMC T cells (not recorded which). The CDR3 loop is CASSRRPEGELFF.